This T cell receptor (beta chain) was profiled in a study of cytomegalovirus exposure and HLA in healthy donors. PCR primers comprised 60 Vbeta and 13 Jbeta primers. TCRdb's table, derived via immunoSEQ multiplex PCR, lists solely in-frame clones and lacks some. This sample lists around 70,000 clones; its ten largest clones have less than 6%. Trimming left V 1 base short and J 0 bases short, with 18 bases between. Germline loops: CDR1 SGHAT, CDR2 FQNNGV. CDR3 length equals 19 residues. The TCR originated in a man in his forties in good health and CMV-seronegative. This chain joins TRBV11-2 and TRBJ2-2; maybe TRBD1 (6 bases). Sequencing used PBMCs. In DNA, the CDR3 is TGTGCCAGCAGCTTAGGTGTGATGGTTACAGGGTCGAACACCGGGGAGCTGTTTTTT. Its protein product is CASSLGVMVTGSNTGELFF.